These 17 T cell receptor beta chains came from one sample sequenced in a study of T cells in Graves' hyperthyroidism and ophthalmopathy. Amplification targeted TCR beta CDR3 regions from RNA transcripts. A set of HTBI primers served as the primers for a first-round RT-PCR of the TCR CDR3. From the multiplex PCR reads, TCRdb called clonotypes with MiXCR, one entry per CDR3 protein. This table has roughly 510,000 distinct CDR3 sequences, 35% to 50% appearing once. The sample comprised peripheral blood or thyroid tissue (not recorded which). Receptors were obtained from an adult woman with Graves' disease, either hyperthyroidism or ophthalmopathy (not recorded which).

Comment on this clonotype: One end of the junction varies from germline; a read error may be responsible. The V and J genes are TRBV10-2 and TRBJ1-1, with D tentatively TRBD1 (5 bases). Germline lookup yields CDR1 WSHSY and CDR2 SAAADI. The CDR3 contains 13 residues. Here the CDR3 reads CASNQGDWTEAFF. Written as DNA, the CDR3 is TGTGCCAGCAACCAAGGGGATTGGACTGAAGCTTTCTTT.

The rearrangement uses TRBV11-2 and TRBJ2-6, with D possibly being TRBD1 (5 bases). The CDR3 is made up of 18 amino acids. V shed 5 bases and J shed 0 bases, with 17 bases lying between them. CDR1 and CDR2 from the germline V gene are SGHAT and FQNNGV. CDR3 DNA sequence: TGTGCCAGCAGCCCGAACAGGATTATCATCTCTGGGGCCAACGTCCTGACTTTC. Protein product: CASSPNRIIISGANVLTF.

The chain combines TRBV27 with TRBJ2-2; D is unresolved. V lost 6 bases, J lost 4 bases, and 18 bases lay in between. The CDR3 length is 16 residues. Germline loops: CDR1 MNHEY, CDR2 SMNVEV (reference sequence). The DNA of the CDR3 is TGTGCCAGCAGGAACTCTGGGCTTACACCCACCGGGGAGCTGTTTTTT. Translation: CASRNSGLTPTGELFF.

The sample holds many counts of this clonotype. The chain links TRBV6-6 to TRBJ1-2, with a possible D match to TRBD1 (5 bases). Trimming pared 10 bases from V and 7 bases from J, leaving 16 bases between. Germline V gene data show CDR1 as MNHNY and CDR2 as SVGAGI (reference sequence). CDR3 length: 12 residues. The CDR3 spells CATNNPGGGYTF. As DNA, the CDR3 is TGTGCCACCAACAACCCCGGGGGTGGCTACACCTTC.

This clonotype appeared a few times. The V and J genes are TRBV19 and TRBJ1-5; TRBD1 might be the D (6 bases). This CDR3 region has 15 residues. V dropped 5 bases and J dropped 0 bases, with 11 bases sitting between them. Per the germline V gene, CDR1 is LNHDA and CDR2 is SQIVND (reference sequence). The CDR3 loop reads CASSVRTDSNQPQHF. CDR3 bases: TGTGCCAGTAGTGTACGGACAGATAGCAATCAGCCCCAGCATTTT.

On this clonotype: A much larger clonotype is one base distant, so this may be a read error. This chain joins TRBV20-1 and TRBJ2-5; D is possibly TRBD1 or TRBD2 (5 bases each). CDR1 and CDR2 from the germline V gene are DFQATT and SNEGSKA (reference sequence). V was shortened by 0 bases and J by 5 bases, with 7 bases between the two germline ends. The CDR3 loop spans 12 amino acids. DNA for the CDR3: TGCAGTGCTAGAGATTGGGGGGAGACCCAGTACTTC. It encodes CSARDWGETQYF.

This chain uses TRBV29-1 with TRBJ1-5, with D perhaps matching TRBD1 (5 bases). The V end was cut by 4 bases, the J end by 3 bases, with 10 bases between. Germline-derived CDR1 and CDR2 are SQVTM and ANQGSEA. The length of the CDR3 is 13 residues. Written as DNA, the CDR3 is TGCAGCGTTGTGGTAGGGACCAATCAGCCCCAGCATTTT. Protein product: CSVVVGTNQPQHF.

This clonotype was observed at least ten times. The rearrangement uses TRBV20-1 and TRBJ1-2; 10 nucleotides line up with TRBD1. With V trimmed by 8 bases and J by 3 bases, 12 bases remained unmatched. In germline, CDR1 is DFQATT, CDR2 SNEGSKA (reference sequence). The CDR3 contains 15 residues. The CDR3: CSKDRGLFEYYGYTF. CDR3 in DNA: TGCAGTAAGGACAGGGGGTTGTTTGAGTACTATGGCTACACCTTC.

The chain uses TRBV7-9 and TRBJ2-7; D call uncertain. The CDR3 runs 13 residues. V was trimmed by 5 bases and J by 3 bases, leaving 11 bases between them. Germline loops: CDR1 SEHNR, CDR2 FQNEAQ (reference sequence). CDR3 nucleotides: TGTGCCAGCAGCCAAGTTGTAAACTACGAGCAGTACTTC. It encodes CASSQVVNYEQYF.

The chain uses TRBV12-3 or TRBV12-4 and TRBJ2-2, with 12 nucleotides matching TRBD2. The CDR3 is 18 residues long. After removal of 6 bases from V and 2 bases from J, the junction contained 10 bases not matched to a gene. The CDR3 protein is CASSPGTSGSTNTGELFF. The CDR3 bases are TGTGCCAGCAGCCCCGGGACTAGCGGGTCCACAAACACCGGGGAGCTGTTTTTT.

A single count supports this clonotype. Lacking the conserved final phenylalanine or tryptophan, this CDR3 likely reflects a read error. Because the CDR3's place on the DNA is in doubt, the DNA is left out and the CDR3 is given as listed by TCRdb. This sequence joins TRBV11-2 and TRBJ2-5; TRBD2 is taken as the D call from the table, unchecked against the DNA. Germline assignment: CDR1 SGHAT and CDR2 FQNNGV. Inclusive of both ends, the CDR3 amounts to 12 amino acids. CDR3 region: CASSFLAGARSY.

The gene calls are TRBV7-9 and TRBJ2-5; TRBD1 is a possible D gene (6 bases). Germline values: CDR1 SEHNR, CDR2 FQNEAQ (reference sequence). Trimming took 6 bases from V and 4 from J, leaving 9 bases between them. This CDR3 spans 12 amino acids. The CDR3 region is CASSRQVETQYF. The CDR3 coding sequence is TGTGCCAGCAGTCGACAGGTAGAGACCCAGTACTTC. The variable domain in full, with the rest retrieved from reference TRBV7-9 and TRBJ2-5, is DTGVSQNPRHKITKRGQNVTFRCDPISEHNRLYWYRQTLGQGPEFLTYFQNEAQLEKSRLLSDRFSAERPKGSFSTLEIQRTEQGDSAMYLCASSRQVETQYFGPGTRLLVL.

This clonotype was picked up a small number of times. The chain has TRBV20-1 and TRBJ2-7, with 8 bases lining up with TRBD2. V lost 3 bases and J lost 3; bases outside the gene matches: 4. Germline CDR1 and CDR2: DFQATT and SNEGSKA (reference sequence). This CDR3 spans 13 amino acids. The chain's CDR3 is CSARPGGHYEQYF. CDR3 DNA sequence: TGCAGTGCTAGGCCGGGAGGGCACTACGAGCAGTACTTC.

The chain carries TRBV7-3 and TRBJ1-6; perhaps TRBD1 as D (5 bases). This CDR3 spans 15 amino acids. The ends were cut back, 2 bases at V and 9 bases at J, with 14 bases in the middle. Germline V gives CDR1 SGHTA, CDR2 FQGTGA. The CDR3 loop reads CASSLLAGKVSPLHF. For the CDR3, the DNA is TGTGCCAGCAGCTTATTGGCAGGGAAGGTTTCACCCCTCCACTTT. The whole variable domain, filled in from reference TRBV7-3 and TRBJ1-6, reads GAGVSQTPSNKVTEKGKYVELRCDPISGHTALYWYRQSLGQGPEFLIYFQGTGAADDSGLPNDRFFAVRPEGSVSTLKIQRTERGDSAVYLCASSLLAGKVSPLHFGNGTRLTVT.

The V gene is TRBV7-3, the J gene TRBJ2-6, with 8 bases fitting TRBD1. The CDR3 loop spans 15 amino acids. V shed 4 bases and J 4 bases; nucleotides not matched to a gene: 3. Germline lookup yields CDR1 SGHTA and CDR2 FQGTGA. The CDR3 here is CASSSTGVGANVLTF. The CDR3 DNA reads TGTGCCAGCAGCTCGACAGGGGTAGGGGCCAACGTCCTGACTTTC.

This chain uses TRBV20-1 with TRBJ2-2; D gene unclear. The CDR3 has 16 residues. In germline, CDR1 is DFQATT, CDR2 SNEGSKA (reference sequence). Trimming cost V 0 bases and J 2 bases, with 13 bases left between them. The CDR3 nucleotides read TGCAGTGCTAGAGAGCCGTCCCTTGCAAACACCGGGGAGCTGTTTTTT. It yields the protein CSAREPSLANTGELFF.

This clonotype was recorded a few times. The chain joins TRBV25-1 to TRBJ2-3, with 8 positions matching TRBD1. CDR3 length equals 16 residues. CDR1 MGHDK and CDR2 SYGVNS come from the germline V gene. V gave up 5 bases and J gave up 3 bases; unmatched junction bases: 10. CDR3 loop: CASSHGRTGLTDTQYF. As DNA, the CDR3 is TGTGCCAGCAGTCACGGCCGGACAGGGTTAACAGATACGCAGTATTTT.